The TCR beta chain under discussion was sequenced for a study of T cell responses to AZD1222 COVID-19 vaccine. Study results and caveats: Most donors were white British and more were female, and clonal diversity was possibly underestimated.

To note about this clone: What it recognizes is unknown.

Method: immunoSEQ multiplex PCR; TCRdb's copy keeps in-frame clones and lacks some. The profile covers around 100,000 clones, with 93% appearing a single time and less than 6.5% taken by the ten largest. V was pared by 2 bases and J by 6 bases, with 4 bases of the junction left unmatched. Per germline, CDR1 WNHNN and CDR2 SYGVQD (reference sequence). CDR3 length equals 15 residues. The chain joins TRBV10-1 to TRBJ2-1, with 10 nucleotides matching TRBD2. Sequences were derived from peripheral blood, sampled on day 0 of AZD1222 vaccination. The origin of this receptor is an adult in good health. The CDR3 DNA follows: TGCGCCAGCAGTGAGAGCGGGAGGGCCCTCAATGAGCAGTTCTTC. Translated: CASSESGRALNEQFF.